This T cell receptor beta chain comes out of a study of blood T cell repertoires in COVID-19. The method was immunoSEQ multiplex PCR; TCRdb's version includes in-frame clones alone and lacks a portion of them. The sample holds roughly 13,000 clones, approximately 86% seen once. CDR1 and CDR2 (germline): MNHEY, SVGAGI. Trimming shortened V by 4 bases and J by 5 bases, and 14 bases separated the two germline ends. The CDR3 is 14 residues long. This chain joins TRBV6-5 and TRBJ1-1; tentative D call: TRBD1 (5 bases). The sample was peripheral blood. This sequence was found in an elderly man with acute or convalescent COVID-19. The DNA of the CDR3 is TGTGCCAGCAGTTCGACAGCCCTGGGGACTGAAGCTTTCTTT. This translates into CASSSTALGTEAFF.